This TCR beta chain was sequenced during a study of a mutant IDH1 vaccine in newly diagnosed glioma. Time point reported: week 11, during vaccination. Each dose delivered 300 ug of mutant IDH1 20-mer peptide subcutaneously with imiquimod. The CDR3 consists of 14 residues. Germline lookup yields CDR1 SGHRS and CDR2 YFSETQ. Trimming left V 2 bases short and J 2 bases short, with 11 bases between. Concerning this clone: What it binds is unknown.

Repertoires were generated with immunoSEQ multiplex PCR, while TCRdb's copy carries only in-frame clones and drops some. The sample has about 110,000 clones, roughly 90% seen once. V usage is TRBV5-1 and J usage is TRBJ2-7, with unresolved D. The receptor was derived from a woman aged 45 to 65 with glioma. Sequences were derived from PBMCs, sampled from a glioma patient whose treatment included an IDH1 peptide vaccine. CDR3 nucleotides: TGCGCCAGCAGCTTAATCCCCGGAACCTACGAGCAGTACTTC. This translates into CASSLIPGTYEQYF.